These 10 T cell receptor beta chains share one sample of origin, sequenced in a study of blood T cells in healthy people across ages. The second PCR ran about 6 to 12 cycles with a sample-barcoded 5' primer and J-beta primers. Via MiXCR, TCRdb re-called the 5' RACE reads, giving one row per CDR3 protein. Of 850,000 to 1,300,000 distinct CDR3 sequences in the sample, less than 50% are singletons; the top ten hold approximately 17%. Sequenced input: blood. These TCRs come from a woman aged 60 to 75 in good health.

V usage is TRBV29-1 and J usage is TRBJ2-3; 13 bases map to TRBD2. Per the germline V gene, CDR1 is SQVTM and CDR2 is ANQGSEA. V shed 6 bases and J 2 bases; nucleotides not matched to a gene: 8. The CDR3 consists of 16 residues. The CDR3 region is CSVAAGTSGNTDTQYF. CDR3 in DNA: TGCAGCGTGGCCGCTGGGACTAGCGGGAACACAGATACGCAGTATTTT.

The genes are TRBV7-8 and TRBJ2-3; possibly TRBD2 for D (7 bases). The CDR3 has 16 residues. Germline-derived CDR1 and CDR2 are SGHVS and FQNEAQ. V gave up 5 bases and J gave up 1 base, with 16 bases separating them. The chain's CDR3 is CASSRGGGSRTDTQYF. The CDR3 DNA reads TGTGCCAGCAGCCGCGGGGGCGGGAGCCGCACAGATACGCAGTATTTT.

The DNA for the CDR3 is TGTGCCAGCAGAACCACCGGGACTAGCGAGGAGACCCAGTACTTC. As protein: CASRTTGTSEETQYF. This sequence joins TRBV5-6 and TRBJ2-5; 10 nucleotides line up with TRBD2. Germline V lookup: CDR1 SGHDT, CDR2 YYEEEE. V shed 5 bases, J shed 5 bases, and the junction held 9 bases outside the gene matches. The length of the CDR3 is 15 residues.

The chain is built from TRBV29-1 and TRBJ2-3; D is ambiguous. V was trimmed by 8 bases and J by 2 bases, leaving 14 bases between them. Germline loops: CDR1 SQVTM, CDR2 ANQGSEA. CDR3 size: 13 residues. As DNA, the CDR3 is TGCAGCCTTGTCGCGATTCCCACAGATACGCAGTATTTT. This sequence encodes CSLVAIPTDTQYF.

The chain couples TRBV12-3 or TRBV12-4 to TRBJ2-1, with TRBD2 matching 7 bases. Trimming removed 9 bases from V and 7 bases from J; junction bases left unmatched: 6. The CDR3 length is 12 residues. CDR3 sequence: CASSIAGNEQFF. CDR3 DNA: TGTGCCAGTAGTATAGCGGGTAATGAGCAGTTCTTC.

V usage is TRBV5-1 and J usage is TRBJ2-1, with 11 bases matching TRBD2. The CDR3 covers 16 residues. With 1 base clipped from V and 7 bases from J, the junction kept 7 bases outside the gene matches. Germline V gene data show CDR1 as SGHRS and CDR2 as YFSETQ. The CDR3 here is CASSLTVTSGVNEQFF. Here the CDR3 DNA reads TGCGCCAGCAGCTTGACCGTGACTAGCGGGGTGAATGAGCAGTTCTTC.

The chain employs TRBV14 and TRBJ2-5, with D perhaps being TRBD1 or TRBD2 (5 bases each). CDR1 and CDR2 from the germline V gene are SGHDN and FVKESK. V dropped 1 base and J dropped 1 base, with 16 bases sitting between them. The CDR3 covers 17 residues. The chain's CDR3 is CASSQARGWGVQETQYF. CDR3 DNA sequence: TGTGCCAGCAGCCAAGCGAGGGGTTGGGGAGTCCAAGAGACCCAGTACTTC.

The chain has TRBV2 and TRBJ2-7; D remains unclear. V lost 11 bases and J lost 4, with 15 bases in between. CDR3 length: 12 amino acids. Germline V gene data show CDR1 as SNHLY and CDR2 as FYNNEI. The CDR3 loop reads CAGKGRVYEQYF. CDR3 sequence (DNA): TGTGCCGGCAAAGGTCGGGTATACGAGCAGTACTTC.

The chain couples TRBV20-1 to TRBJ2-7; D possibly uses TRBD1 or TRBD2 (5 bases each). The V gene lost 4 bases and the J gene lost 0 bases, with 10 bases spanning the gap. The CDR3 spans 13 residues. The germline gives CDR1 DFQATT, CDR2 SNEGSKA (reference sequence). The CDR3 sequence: CSANSGHSYEQYF. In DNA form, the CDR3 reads TGCAGTGCTAACAGCGGACACTCCTACGAGCAGTACTTC.

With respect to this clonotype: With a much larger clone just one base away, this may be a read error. The CDR3 DNA sequence: TGCAGCGTTGGAACGGGCAGCGGGAGATACGAGCAGTACTTC. It is translated as CSVGTGSGRYEQYF. The rearrangement uses TRBV29-1 and TRBJ2-7; TRBD2 agrees at 8 bases. Germline assignment: CDR1 SQVTM and CDR2 ANQGSEA. CDR3 length equals 14 residues. V dropped 4 bases and J dropped 4; count of bases not matched to a gene: 9.